A selection of T cell receptor beta chains follows, all from one sample in a study of cytotoxic CD8 clonotypes in ibrutinib-treated CLL. Assay used: immunoSEQ multiplex PCR; TCRdb lists only in-frame clones, some missing. The sample consists of about 200,000 clones, more than 65% of them appearing once. This sample comprised PBMCs, obtained after 12 months of ibrutinib treatment. These receptors originate from a human donor with chronic lymphocytic leukemia. The CDR3 runs from the conserved cysteine through the conserved F or W. The D gene is left open where the match is weak. Clone size appears in some rows only: once, few, many, or a class for an expanded clone.

abundance | d_gene | j_gene | v_gene | CDR3nt | CDR3aa
- | TRBD2 | TRBJ2-3 | TRBV18 | TGTGCCAGCTCTCCCACTCCGGGGACTAGCGGCACAGATACGCAGTATTTT | CASSPTPGTSGTDTQYF
few | - | TRBJ1-1 | TRBV11-2 | TGTGCCAGCAGCCCCTCTCGGGCGAACACTGAAGCTTTCTTT | CASSPSRANTEAFF
- | - | TRBJ2-2 | TRBV28 | TGTGCCAGCAGTTTTCGCAGGTACACCGGGGAGCTGTTTTTT | CASSFRRYTGELFF
- | - | TRBJ2-7 | TRBV7-9 | TGTGCCAGCAGCTTAGGGCAGGAGCTATCCTACGAGCAGTACTTC | CASSLGQELSYEQYF
few | TRBD1 | TRBJ1-5 | TRBV2 | TGTGCCAGCAGTGGACAGGGGGCTCTTAAGTGGCCCCAGCATTTT | CASSGQGALKWPQHF
few | - | TRBJ1-5 | TRBV6-1 | TGTGCCAACAGTGATACGCGCAATCAGCCCCAGCATTTT | CANSDTRNQPQHF
- | - | TRBJ2-1 | TRBV5-8 | TGTGCCAGCAGCCACGGGACATGGGGCTACAATGAGCAGTTCTTC | CASSHGTWGYNEQFF
once | TRBD1 | TRBJ2-2 | TRBV19 | TGTGCCAGTACCCCCGGTGGCAGGGGGCCTGGGGAGCTGTTTTTT | CASTPGGRGPGELFF
few | TRBD1 | TRBJ2-7 | TRBV30 | TGTGCCTGGAGAACAGGGGTCGAGCAGTACTTC | CAWRTGVEQYF
- | - | TRBJ1-5 | TRBV5-1 | TGCGCCAGCAGCCCGGTCACCATCTGCAATCAGCCCCAGCATTTT | CASSPVTICNQPQHF
- | - | TRBJ2-2 | TRBV5-1 | TGCGCCAGCAACGATGACAGCGTTAACCCGAACACCGGGGAGCTGTTTTTT | CASNDDSVNPNTGELFF
- | TRBD2 | TRBJ2-7 | TRBV5-1 | TGCGCCAGCAGCCGGGACTACTACGAGCAGTACTTC | CASSRDYYEQYF
- | - | TRBJ2-5 | TRBV29-1 | TGCAGCGTTGAAGAGATCAAGGGAGAGACCCAGTACTTC | CSVEEIKGETQYF
few | - | TRBJ1-2 | TRBV6-5 | TGTGCCAGCAGTTCCCCAGGGGGCTACACCTTC | CASSSPGGYTF
- | TRBD2 | TRBJ2-7 | TRBV6-4 | TGTGCCAGCAGTGGTAATACCGGGACTACCATAAGAGAGCAGTACTTC | CASSGNTGTTIREQYF
few | - | TRBJ2-7 | TRBV27 | TGTGCCAGCAGTTTATCGAGAGGGACCTACGAGCAGTACTTC | CASSLSRGTYEQYF
- | TRBD2 | TRBJ2-1 | TRBV9 | TGTGCCAGCAGCGTAACTAGCGACCCTTCCTACAATGAGCAGTTCTTC | CASSVTSDPSYNEQFF
- | TRBD1 | TRBJ2-3 | TRBV12-5 | TGTGCTAGTGGTTTCGGGACAGGGGCAGATACGCAGTATTTT | CASGFGTGADTQYF
- | TRBD1 | TRBJ1-5 | TRBV11-3 | TGTGCCAGGTGGCAGGGGGTCGCTCAGCCCCAGCATTTT | CARWQGVAQPQHF
once | TRBD1 | TRBJ2-2 | TRBV6-5 | TGTGCCAGCAGTTACGGGCAGGGGGTTAAAGGCGGGGAGCTGTTTTTT | CASSYGQGVKGGELFF
once | - | TRBJ1-4 | TRBV15 | TGTGCCACCAGCAGAACTACGGGAGGGGTACATGAAAAACTGTTTTTT | CATSRTTGGVHEKLFF
- | TRBD2 | TRBJ2-1 | TRBV5-4 | TGTGCCAGCAGCTCGGGACTAGCGGGGGGACTTGGGGAGCAGTTCTTC | CASSSGLAGGLGEQFF
once | TRBD1 | TRBJ2-7 | TRBV7-3 | TGTGCCAGCAGCTTGGGACAGGTTCACGAGCAGTACTTC | CASSLGQVHEQYF
- | - | TRBJ1-3 | TRBV18 | TGTGCCAGCTCACCATCACCGGGTACATCTGGAAACACCATATATTTT | CASSPSPGTSGNTIYF
- | - | TRBJ2-5 | TRBV10-3 | TGTGCCATCAGTGAAGAGGGACCAGGGACCCAGTACTTC | CAISEEGPGTQYF
- | - | TRBJ2-7 | TRBV28 | TGTGCCAGCTTTTCGACAGAGAGCTCCTACGAGCAGTACTTC | CASFSTESSYEQYF
few | - | TRBJ2-7 | TRBV5-6 | TGTGCCAGCAGCTTCCGGGACTCCTACTACGAGCAGTACTTC | CASSFRDSYYEQYF
- | - | TRBJ1-4 | TRBV6-1 | TGTGCCAGCAGTGAACAGGCAACTAATGAAAAACTGTTTTTT | CASSEQATNEKLFF
- | - | TRBJ1-2 | TRBV27 | TGTGCCAGCAGTAGGGGTAGGACTAACTATGGCTACACCTTC | CASSRGRTNYGYTF
once | - | TRBJ1-2 | TRBV15 | TGTGCCACCAGCAGAGGACAGGCCAAGGGCTACACCTTC | CATSRGQAKGYTF
- | - | TRBJ1-5 | TRBV2 | TGTGCCAGCAGTGAAGTTGGGTTTGGCAATCAGCCCCAGCATTTT | CASSEVGFGNQPQHF
- | - | TRBJ1-2 | TRBV7-2 | TGTGCCAGCAGCTTAGTGTCCAAGGGCTACACCTTC | CASSLVSKGYTF
once | TRBD2 | TRBJ2-1 | TRBV6-5 | TGTGCCAGCAGCCGGACTAGCGGGGGGGCAAACGAGCAGTTCTTC | CASSRTSGGANEQFF
- | - | TRBJ1-1 | TRBV28 | TGTGCCAGCAGTTTATGGGGCCGGGGAGGAGGGTCTGAAGCTTTCTTT | CASSLWGRGGGSEAFF
- | TRBD1 | TRBJ1-5 | TRBV6-5 | TGTGCCAGCAGACCCGGGACAGGGGGTCAGCCCCAGCATTTT | CASRPGTGGQPQHF
- | - | TRBJ1-2 | TRBV7-2 | TGTGCCAGCAGCTTAATGTCTGCGGGCCTGGGCGGCTACACCTTC | CASSLMSAGLGGYTF
- | TRBD1 | TRBJ2-7 | TRBV29-1 | TGCAGCGTTGAAGTTACGAGTCCGGACAGGATGGACTACGAGCAGTACTTC | CSVEVTSPDRMDYEQYF
- | - | TRBJ1-1 | TRBV29-1 | TGCAGCGTTGCTCCGAGAGTGAGAACCCAGGGAGGGCTATGGAACACTGAAGCTTTCTTT | CSVAPRVRTQGGLWNTEAFF
- | - | TRBJ1-4 | TRBV7-9 | TGTGCCAGCAGCTTAGATCTGAAGGGAGCCACTAATGAAAAACTGTTTTTT | CASSLDLKGATNEKLFF
- | - | TRBJ1-1 | TRBV5-6 | TGTGCCAGCAGTCTTAGTCGGATGGACACTGAAGCTTTCTTT | CASSLSRMDTEAFF
- | - | TRBJ1-3 | TRBV5-1 | TGCGCCAGCAGCTTGGAGGAGGCGAGCTCTGGAAACACCATATATTTT | CASSLEEASSGNTIYF
- | - | TRBJ2-5 | TRBV5-6 | TGTGCCAGCAGCTTGGACCCAAGCAGGCGGGAGACCCAGTACTTC | CASSLDPSRRETQYF
many | TRBD2 | TRBJ2-5 | TRBV30 | TGTGCCTGGAGTCCCCAGCAGGGTGCGGGAGTGGACTTC | CAWSPQQGAGVDF
- | TRBD1 | TRBJ2-7 | TRBV5-6 | TGTGCCAGCAGCCGACAGGGGGACCTTTCCTACGAGCAGTACTTC | CASSRQGDLSYEQYF
- | - | TRBJ1-4 | TRBV28 | TGTGCCAGCCTGTCAGGGGTACGGGAAAAACTGTTTTTT | CASLSGVREKLFF
- | - | TRBJ2-7 | TRBV19 | TGTGCCAGTAGCCTACACACAGGTTACGAGCAGTACTTC | CASSLHTGYEQYF
- | - | TRBJ2-2 | TRBV7-9 | TGTGCCAGCCATGGCAACACCGGGGAGCTGTTTTTT | CASHGNTGELFF
few | - | TRBJ2-3 | TRBV30 | TGTGCCTGGAAACCCCGGGGAGCCACAGATACGCAGTATTTT | CAWKPRGATDTQYF
- | TRBD1 | TRBJ2-7 | TRBV5-1 | TGCGCCAGCAGCCGACAGGGTGGTAGCTACGAGCAGTACTTC | CASSRQGGSYEQYF
- | TRBD1 | TRBJ2-5 | TRBV30 | TGTGCCTGGGGGACAGGAAACCTCCAAGAGACCCAGTACTTC | CAWGTGNLQETQYF